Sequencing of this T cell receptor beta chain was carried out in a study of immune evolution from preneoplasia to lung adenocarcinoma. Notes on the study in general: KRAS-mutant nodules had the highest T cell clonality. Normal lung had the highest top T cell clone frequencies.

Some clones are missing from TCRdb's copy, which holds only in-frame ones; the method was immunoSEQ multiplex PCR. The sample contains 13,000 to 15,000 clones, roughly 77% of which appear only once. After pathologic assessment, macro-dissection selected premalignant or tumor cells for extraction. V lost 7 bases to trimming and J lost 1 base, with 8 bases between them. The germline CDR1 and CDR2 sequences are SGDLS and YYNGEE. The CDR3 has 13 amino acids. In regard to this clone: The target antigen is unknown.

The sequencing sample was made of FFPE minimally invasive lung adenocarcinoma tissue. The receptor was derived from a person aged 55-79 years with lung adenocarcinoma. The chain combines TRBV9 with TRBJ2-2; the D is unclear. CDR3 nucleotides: TGTGCCAGCGCCCTGATGAACACCGGGGAGCTGTTTTTT. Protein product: CASALMNTGELFF.